Each of the 17 T cell receptor beta chains below was sequenced from the same sample in a study of control samples from healthy donors and cancer patients. The table came from immunoSEQ multiplex PCR; TCRdb's copy has only in-frame clones and leaves some out. The table shows about 80,000 clones, with roughly 88% occurring only once. Sequences were obtained from PBMCs. These receptors all stem from a man between 60 and 75 years old with head and neck cancer.

The chain employs TRBV6-5 and TRBJ1-1, with a possible D match to TRBD1 (5 bases). Germline CDR1 MNHEY, CDR2 SVGAGI. The CDR3 length is 13 residues. With 5 bases removed from V and 4 bases from J, the gap between germline ends came to 11 bases. The CDR3 sequence: CASSPPGGTEAFF. Here the CDR3 DNA reads TGTGCCAGCAGTCCCCCGGGGGGCACTGAAGCTTTCTTT.

The V gene is TRBV5-5, the J gene TRBJ1-1, with 7 nucleotides matching TRBD1. This CDR3 spans 18 amino acids. V dropped 0 bases and J dropped 1; count of bases not matched to a gene: 12. The V gene's germline CDR1 is SGHKS and CDR2 YYEKEE (reference sequence). Here the CDR3 reads CASSLGFRIQGTNTEAFF. The CDR3 nucleotides read TGTGCCAGCAGCTTGGGTTTTAGGATACAGGGGACGAACACTGAAGCTTTCTTT.

As DNA, the CDR3 is TGTGCCACCAGTGAGTCACAGGGCACAGATACGCAGTATTTT. It encodes CATSESQGTDTQYF. The chain recombines TRBV24-1 with TRBJ2-3; D may be TRBD1 (5 bases). Germline CDR1 KGHDR, CDR2 SFDVKD. Trimming took 4 bases from V and 1 from J, leaving 8 bases between them. The CDR3 runs to 14 residues.

The rearrangement links TRBV11-2 to TRBJ1-1; D unclear. This CDR3 contains 13 residues. Trimming stripped 3 bases from V and 2 bases from J, with 7 bases between. From germline, CDR1 is SGHAT and CDR2 FQNNGV. CDR3 amino acids: CASSFSENTEAFF. The CDR3 region has the DNA TGTGCCAGCAGCTTTTCAGAAAACACTGAAGCTTTCTTT.

This chain links TRBV6-1 with TRBJ2-1, with D unclear. CDR1 is MNHNS and CDR2 is SASEGT in the germline V gene. The CDR3 is 16 residues long. The ends were cut back, 0 bases at V and 0 bases at J, with 9 bases in the middle. The CDR3 region is CASSEAGWSSYNEQFF. CDR3 DNA: TGTGCCAGCAGTGAAGCTGGGTGGAGCTCCTACAATGAGCAGTTCTTC.

The genes are TRBV5-6 and TRBJ2-7; D is perhaps TRBD1 (6 bases). Trimming stripped 1 base from V and 4 bases from J, with 9 bases between. This CDR3 spans 13 amino acids. CDR1 SGHDT and CDR2 YYEEEE come from the germline V gene. CDR3 in amino acids: CASSLPDRYEQYF. The CDR3 DNA is TGTGCCAGCAGCTTGCCGGACAGATACGAGCAGTACTTC.

The chain employs TRBV11-2 and TRBJ1-2; 7 bases agree with TRBD1. Germline V CDR1 and CDR2: SGHAT, FQNNGV. CDR3 length: 16 residues. Trimming removed 4 bases from V and 8 bases from J; junction bases left unmatched: 16. CDR3 coding DNA: TGTGCCAGCAGCTCGGTCAGGACAGGCCGGGGGAAGGGCTACACCTTC. It codes for CASSSVRTGRGKGYTF.

The chain uses TRBV29-1 and TRBJ2-7; D remains unclear. Trimming took off 4 bases at V and 5 bases at J, with 15 bases between the two ends. CDR3 size: 13 residues. CDR1 and CDR2 (germline): SQVTM, ANQGSEA. This CDR3 is CSVAEALPDEQYF. The CDR3 DNA follows: TGCAGCGTTGCGGAAGCCCTTCCGGACGAGCAGTACTTC.

The chain recombines TRBV10-2 with TRBJ2-1; D is unresolved. This CDR3 has 14 residues. Per germline, CDR1 WSHSY and CDR2 SAAADI. The germline V and J ends were trimmed by 3 bases and 2 bases, with 8 bases remaining between them. CDR3 nucleotide sequence: TGCGCCAGCAGTGACTGGCCCACCTACAATGAGCAGTTCTTC. It codes for CASSDWPTYNEQFF.

The rearrangement links TRBV6-5 to TRBJ1-5; maybe TRBD1 (5 bases). The V gene lost 10 bases and the J gene lost 0 bases, with 16 bases spanning the gap. Germline V gene lookup returns CDR1 MNHEY and CDR2 SVGAGI. The CDR3 loop spans 15 amino acids. CDR3 region: CATGRGGHSNQPQHF. The CDR3 coding sequence is TGTGCCACCGGAAGGGGCGGCCATAGCAATCAGCCCCAGCATTTT.

The genes are TRBV6-1 and TRBJ2-7, with D tentatively TRBD1 (6 bases). Trimming shortened V by 3 bases and J by 2 bases, and 14 bases separated the two germline ends. Germline assignment: CDR1 MNHNS and CDR2 SASEGT. CDR3 length equals 15 residues. The CDR3: CASSDPSQGTYEQYF. The CDR3 DNA sequence: TGTGCCAGCAGTGACCCTTCACAGGGAACCTACGAGCAGTACTTC.

The chain has TRBV9 and TRBJ1-2, with 8 bases fitting TRBD1. CDR1 is SGDLS, CDR2 YYNGEE, per germline. After removal of 5 bases from V and 4 bases from J, the junction contained 10 bases not matched to a gene. This CDR3 is 15 amino acids long. CDR3 sequence (DNA): TGTGCCAGCAGGCCCAAACAGGGGGGGTTCTATGGCTACACCTTC. It yields the protein CASRPKQGGFYGYTF.

The CDR3 protein is CASSQDRGGVTDTQYF. The CDR3 nucleotides are TGTGCCAGCAGCCAAGACCGGGGCGGGGTCACAGATACGCAGTATTTT. The chain uses TRBV3-1 (or the pseudogene TRBV3-2) and TRBJ2-3, with a weak D call TRBD2 (6 bases). CDR1 and CDR2 from the germline V gene are LGHDT and YNNKEL (reference sequence). CDR3 length: 16 amino acids. The V gene lost 0 bases and the J gene lost 2 bases, with 12 bases spanning the gap.

CDR3 sequence (DNA): TGTGCCTGGAGTGTACCCAGACCCAACACTGAAGCTTTCTTT. This translates into CAWSVPRPNTEAFF. This sequence joins TRBV30 and TRBJ1-1; D remains ambiguous. This CDR3 has 14 amino acids. The germline V gene has CDR1 GTSNPN and CDR2 SVGIG (reference sequence). Trimming shortened V by 0 bases and J by 2 bases, and 10 bases separated the two germline ends.

V gene TRBV6-1 combines with J gene TRBJ1-1; a weak D match, TRBD1 (5 bases). In germline, CDR1 is MNHNS, CDR2 SASEGT. Trimming pared 0 bases from V and 1 base from J, leaving 12 bases between. The CDR3 totals 16 residues. CDR3 sequence reads: CASSEAGGKRNTEAFF. For the CDR3, the DNA is TGTGCCAGCAGTGAAGCGGGGGGAAAGAGGAACACTGAAGCTTTCTTT.

Of note for this clone: At one end the junction does not follow the germline gene, possibly because of a read error. The chain is built from TRBV29-1 and TRBJ1-2; unclear D gene. The germline CDR1 and CDR2 sequences are SQVTM and ANQGSEA. The CDR3 covers 13 residues. This CDR3 is CSGQGSQDYGYTF. The CDR3, as DNA: TGCAGCGGGCAAGGGTCCCAGGACTATGGCTACACCTTT.

Notes on this clone: At one end, the junction sequence differs from germline, possibly due to a read error. V and J are TRBV23-1 and TRBJ1-4, with D unresolved. TRBV23-1 is designated an ORF whose function remains uncertain. The CDR3 is made up of 12 amino acids. The DNA of the CDR3 is TGCGCCAGCAGTCAATCACCGAGAGGTACTGTTTTT. Translated: CASSQSPRGTVF.